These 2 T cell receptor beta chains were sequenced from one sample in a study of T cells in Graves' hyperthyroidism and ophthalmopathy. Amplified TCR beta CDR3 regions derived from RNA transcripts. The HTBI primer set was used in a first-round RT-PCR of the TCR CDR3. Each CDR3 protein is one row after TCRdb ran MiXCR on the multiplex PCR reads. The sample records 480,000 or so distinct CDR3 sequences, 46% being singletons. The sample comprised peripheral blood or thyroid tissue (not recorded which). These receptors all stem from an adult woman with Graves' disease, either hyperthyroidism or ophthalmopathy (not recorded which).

DNA for the CDR3: TGTGCCAGCAGCCAGCCGAAAGAGACCCAGTACTTC. As protein: CASSQPKETQYF. This chain joins TRBV3-1 and TRBJ2-5; D is unresolved. CDR3 length: 12 amino acids. V shed 3 bases and J shed 3 bases, with 5 bases lying between them. Germline CDR1 LGHDT, CDR2 YNNKEL (reference sequence).

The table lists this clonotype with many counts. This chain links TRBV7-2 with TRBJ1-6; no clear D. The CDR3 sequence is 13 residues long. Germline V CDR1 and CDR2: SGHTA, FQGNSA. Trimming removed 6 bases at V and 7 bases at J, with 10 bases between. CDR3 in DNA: TGTGCCAGCAGTGAAGTGGGCAATTCACCCCTCCACTTT. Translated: CASSEVGNSPLHF. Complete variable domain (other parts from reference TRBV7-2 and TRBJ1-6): GAGVSQSPSNKVTEKGKDVELRCDPISGHTALYWYRQSLGQGLEFLIYFQGNSAPDKSGLPSDRFSAERTGGSVSTLTIQRTQQEDSAVYLCASSEVGNSPLHFGNGTRLTVT.